The present entry profiles one T cell receptor beta chain with its context. Its antigen is unknown. Clones were sequenced by immunoSEQ multiplex PCR, and TCRdb holds only the in-frame ones, with some missing. The sample contains about 78,000 clones, 80% to 90% of which appear only once. The sample is drawn from a study of identifying expanded T cells in peripheral blood. The CDR3 is 15 residues long. CDR1 is MDHEN and CDR2 is SYDVKM in the germline V gene. Trimming cost V 2 bases and J 1 base, with 12 bases left between them. Overall study results and limits: Clone count variance between approximately two-week samples rose with total template count.

Input material: blood. The clonotype was recovered from a person aged 18 to 75 in good health. The V and J genes are TRBV28 and TRBJ2-7; weak D call: TRBD1 (6 bases). CDR3 DNA sequence: TGTGCCAGCAGTTTAGACAGGCATACTTCCTACGAGCAGTACTTC. It encodes CASSLDRHTSYEQYF.